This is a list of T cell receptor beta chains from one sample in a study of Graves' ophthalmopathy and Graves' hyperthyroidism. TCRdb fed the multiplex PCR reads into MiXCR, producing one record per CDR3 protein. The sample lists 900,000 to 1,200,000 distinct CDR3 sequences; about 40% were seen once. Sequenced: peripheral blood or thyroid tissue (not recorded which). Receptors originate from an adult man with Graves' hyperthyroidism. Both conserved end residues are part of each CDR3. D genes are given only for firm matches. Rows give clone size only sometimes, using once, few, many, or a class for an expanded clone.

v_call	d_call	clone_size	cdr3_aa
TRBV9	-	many	CASSPFEGLNTEAFF
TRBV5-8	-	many	CASSPQGNEKLFF
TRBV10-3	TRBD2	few	CAISEGLAGAETQYF
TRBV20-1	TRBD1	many	CSARDGQDYEQYF
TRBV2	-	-	CAMEGFGREKLFF
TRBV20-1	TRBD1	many	CSARDVPHRDRAHEQYF
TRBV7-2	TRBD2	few	CASSSPSGGSETQYF
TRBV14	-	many	CASSQRIHTEAFF
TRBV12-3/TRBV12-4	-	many	CASSSSSSTPLHF
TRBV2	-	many	CASTGRANTGELFF
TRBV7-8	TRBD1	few	CASRSGTGGGYTF
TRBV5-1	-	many	CASSLRLGNTEAFF
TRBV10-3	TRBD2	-	CAIRGTSYTGELFF
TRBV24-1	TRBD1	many	CATSETGGSPYGYTF
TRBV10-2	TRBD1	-	CASSEPGGGQPQHF
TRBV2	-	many	CASSEDPGPQHF
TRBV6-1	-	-	CASNSYTDSAGELFF
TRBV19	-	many	CASRFGAGELFF
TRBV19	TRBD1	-	CASSSGTGHTDTQYF
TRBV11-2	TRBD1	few	CASSFHTDRGGPEAFF
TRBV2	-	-	CASSPPSSRRHDSYEQYF
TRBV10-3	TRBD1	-	CAISESGRGNVQPQHF
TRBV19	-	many	CASSIVGVENYGYTF